The T cell receptor (beta chain) under discussion was sequenced for a study of control samples from healthy donors and cancer patients. The protocol was immunoSEQ multiplex PCR, while the TCRdb copy is restricted to in-frame clones and leaves out a portion. Of approximately 210,000 clones in the sample, 90% to 95% were seen once. Unmatched junction bases numbered 3, after V lost 0 bases and J lost 7 bases. In germline, CDR1 is SGHTA, CDR2 FQGTGA. CDR3 length: 15 residues. This receptor was identified in a man younger than 40 in good health. The V and J genes are TRBV7-3 and TRBJ1-2, with 12 bases fitting TRBD1. Sequenced material: blood. Here the CDR3 DNA reads TGTGCCAGCAGCTTAACCGGGACAGGGGGCAGTGGCTACACCTTC. Translating gives CASSLTGTGGSGYTF.